Given below is one T cell receptor beta chain in context. No antigen is known for it. The sample comes from a study of radiotherapy plus CTLA-4 blockade in lung cancer. Germline CDR1 SGHVS, CDR2 FNYEAQ. V was pared by 1 base and J by 7 bases, with 20 bases between. CDR3 length: 17 amino acids. People whose metastatic non-small-cell lung cancer was chemo-refractory got focal radiation along with CTLA-4 blockade by ipilimumab. Regarding the study as a whole: Interferon-beta, together with early blood T cell clone dynamics, reportedly best predicted response. There was expansion of tumor-derived TCR clones in blood after radiotherapy plus ipilimumab.

Measured with immunoSEQ multiplex PCR; TCRdb has only the in-frame clones, and not every one. The sample lists approximately 85,000 clones, approximately 82% occurring once. This chain connects TRBV7-6 to TRBJ1-5, with a possible D match to TRBD1 (5 bases). Sequences were derived from peripheral blood, sampled from a patient treated with radiotherapy plus ipilimumab. This receptor was obtained from a human donor with non-small cell lung cancer that progressed on radiotherapy plus ipilimumab. The CDR3 spells CASSLGSGQGSVQPQHF. The CDR3 DNA follows: TGTGCCAGCAGCTTAGGCTCGGGGCAGGGTTCGGTCCAGCCCCAGCATTTT.